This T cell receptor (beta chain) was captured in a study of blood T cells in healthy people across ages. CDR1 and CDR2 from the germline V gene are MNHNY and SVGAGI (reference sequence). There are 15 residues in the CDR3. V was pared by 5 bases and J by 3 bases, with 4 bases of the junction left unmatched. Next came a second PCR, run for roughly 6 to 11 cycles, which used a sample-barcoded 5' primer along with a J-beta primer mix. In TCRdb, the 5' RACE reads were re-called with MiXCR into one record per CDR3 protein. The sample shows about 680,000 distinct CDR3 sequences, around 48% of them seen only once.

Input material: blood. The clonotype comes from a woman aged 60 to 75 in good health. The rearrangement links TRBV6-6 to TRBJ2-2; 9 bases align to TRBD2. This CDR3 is CASSAASGDTGELFF. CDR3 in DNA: TGTGCCAGCAGTGCCGCTAGCGGGGACACCGGGGAGCTGTTTTTT.